Listed below are T cell receptor beta chains from one sample, sequenced in a study of T cell repertoires in cytomegalovirus infection. No cognate antigen is known for these TCRs. One entry per CDR3 protein results from TCRdb running MiXCR on the reads. The table shows hundreds of thousands of distinct CDR3 sequences, with around a third occurring only once. This specimen was cultured PBMCs, taken from culture after CMV antigen stimulation. These receptors all come from a human donor in good health (CMV status not recorded). Some clones in this sample may be carry-over from other donors' samples. Both conserved end residues are part of each CDR3. The D gene is left open where the match is weak. Size is omitted from some rows. Given values are once, few, many or a class for expanded clones.

d_call: NA
v_call: TRBV28
j_call: TRBJ1-5
clone_size: NA
cdr3_aa: CASSQAPGRQPQHF
cdr3_nt: TGTGCCAGCAGCCAGGCTCCTGGGCGTCAGCCCCAGCATTTT

d_call: TRBD2
v_call: TRBV7-9
j_call: TRBJ2-7
clone_size: few
cdr3_aa: CASSSGGGSNYEQYF
cdr3_nt: TGTGCCAGCAGCTCCGGGGGGGGCTCAAACTACGAGCAGTACTTC

d_call: NA
v_call: TRBV12-3/TRBV12-4
j_call: TRBJ2-5
clone_size: many
cdr3_aa: CASSFQETQYF
cdr3_nt: TGTGCCAGCAGCTTCCAAGAGACCCAGTACTTC

d_call: NA
v_call: TRBV7-8
j_call: TRBJ2-1
clone_size: many
cdr3_aa: CASSLVSGEPYNEQFF
cdr3_nt: TGTGCCAGCAGCTTAGTTTCGGGGGAGCCCTACAATGAGCAGTTCTTC

d_call: TRBD2
v_call: TRBV7-9
j_call: TRBJ2-7
clone_size: NA
cdr3_aa: CASSLVASGGMSYEQYF
cdr3_nt: TGTGCCAGCAGCTTAGTAGCTAGCGGGGGGATGTCGTACGAGCAGTACTTC

d_call: NA
v_call: TRBV12-3/TRBV12-4
j_call: TRBJ1-2
clone_size: NA
cdr3_aa: CASSQRSDYGYTF
cdr3_nt: TGTGCCAGCAGTCAGAGGTCGGACTATGGCTACACCTTC

d_call: NA
v_call: TRBV7-2
j_call: TRBJ1-4
clone_size: many
cdr3_aa: CASSLRARSNEKLFF
cdr3_nt: TGTGCCAGCAGCTTAAGGGCGCGGTCAAATGAAAAACTGTTTTTT

d_call: TRBD2
v_call: TRBV27
j_call: TRBJ2-7
clone_size: NA
cdr3_aa: CASSRSGGSYEQYF
cdr3_nt: TGTGCCAGCAGCCGATCCGGGGGGTCCTACGAGCAGTACTTC

d_call: NA
v_call: TRBV15
j_call: TRBJ2-2
clone_size: NA
cdr3_aa: CATSRDLIGELFF
cdr3_nt: TGTGCCACCAGCAGAGATCTGATCGGGGAGCTGTTTTTT

d_call: NA
v_call: TRBV24-1
j_call: TRBJ1-2
clone_size: NA
cdr3_aa: CATSDSDSGYTF
cdr3_nt: TGTGCCACCAGTGACTCGGACAGTGGCTACACCTTC

d_call: TRBD2
v_call: TRBV7-2
j_call: TRBJ2-7
clone_size: many
cdr3_aa: CASSTGGPYEQYF
cdr3_nt: TGTGCCAGCAGTACGGGAGGACCCTACGAGCAGTACTTC

d_call: TRBD2
v_call: TRBV11-2
j_call: TRBJ2-1
clone_size: NA
cdr3_aa: CASSYTPGLAGADNEQFF
cdr3_nt: TGTGCCAGCAGCTACACACCGGGACTAGCGGGGGCAGACAATGAGCAGTTCTTC

d_call: TRBD1
v_call: TRBV20-1
j_call: TRBJ1-5
clone_size: once
cdr3_aa: CSARGQARQPQHF
cdr3_nt: TGCAGTGCGAGAGGACAGGCTAGACAGCCCCAGCATTTT

d_call: NA
v_call: TRBV20-1
j_call: TRBJ2-7
clone_size: NA
cdr3_aa: CSATADSDYEQYF
cdr3_nt: TGCAGTGCCACCGCTGACAGCGACTACGAGCAGTACTTC

d_call: TRBD1
v_call: TRBV7-8
j_call: TRBJ1-4
clone_size: many
cdr3_aa: CASSFRTGYNEKLFF
cdr3_nt: TGTGCCAGCAGCTTCAGGACAGGTTATAATGAAAAACTGTTTTTT

d_call: TRBD2
v_call: TRBV7-2
j_call: TRBJ2-7
clone_size: many
cdr3_aa: CASSLGLADPGEQYF
cdr3_nt: TGTGCCAGCAGCTTAGGTCTAGCGGACCCGGGGGAGCAGTACTTC

d_call: TRBD1
v_call: TRBV7-8
j_call: TRBJ1-6
clone_size: many
cdr3_aa: CASSLTGGSPLHF
cdr3_nt: TGTGCCAGCAGCTTGACAGGGGGTTCACCCCTCCACTTT

d_call: NA
v_call: TRBV7-9
j_call: TRBJ1-2
clone_size: NA
cdr3_aa: CASSFQVESGYTF
cdr3_nt: TGTGCCAGCAGTTTCCAGGTGGAATCTGGCTACACCTTC

d_call: NA
v_call: TRBV6-6
j_call: TRBJ2-2
clone_size: NA
cdr3_aa: CATIQGGGTGELFF
cdr3_nt: TGTGCCACCATACAGGGGGGGGGCACCGGGGAGCTGTTTTTT

d_call: NA
v_call: TRBV3-1
j_call: TRBJ2-5
clone_size: few
cdr3_aa: CASSQARGVETQYF
cdr3_nt: TGTGCCAGCAGCCAAGCGAGAGGAGTAGAGACCCAGTACTTC

d_call: NA
v_call: TRBV5-1
j_call: TRBJ1-3
clone_size: NA
cdr3_aa: CASSLSGQGNTIYF
cdr3_nt: TGCGCCAGCAGCTTGTCGGGGCAAGGAAACACCATATATTTT

d_call: TRBD1
v_call: TRBV2
j_call: TRBJ2-3
clone_size: NA
cdr3_aa: CASSEFGTGGTDTQYF
cdr3_nt: TGTGCCAGCAGTGAATTCGGGACAGGGGGCACAGATACGCAGTATTTT

d_call: NA
v_call: TRBV12-3/TRBV12-4
j_call: TRBJ2-3
clone_size: few
cdr3_aa: CASSLLGLATQYF
cdr3_nt: TGTGCCAGCAGTCTATTGGGTCTTGCTACGCAGTATTTT

d_call: TRBD2
v_call: TRBV29-1
j_call: TRBJ2-5
clone_size: few
cdr3_aa: CSVVTSGGETQYF
cdr3_nt: TGCAGCGTTGTGACTAGCGGGGGGGAGACCCAGTACTTC

d_call: TRBD2
v_call: TRBV9
j_call: TRBJ2-3
clone_size: few
cdr3_aa: CASSPWQRGSTDTQYF
cdr3_nt: TGTGCCAGCAGTCCCTGGCAGCGGGGCAGCACAGATACGCAGTATTTT

d_call: NA
v_call: TRBV7-6
j_call: TRBJ2-3
clone_size: many
cdr3_aa: CASSLMTAQATDTQYF
cdr3_nt: TGTGCCAGCAGCCTGATGACAGCCCAGGCCACAGATACGCAGTATTTT

d_call: NA
v_call: TRBV6-6
j_call: TRBJ1-2
clone_size: NA
cdr3_aa: CASSPRGTAWGYTF
cdr3_nt: TGTGCCAGCAGCCCCCGGGGAACGGCCTGGGGCTACACCTTC

d_call: NA
v_call: TRBV2
j_call: TRBJ2-7
clone_size: once
cdr3_aa: CASRDRPSSYEQYF
cdr3_nt: TGTGCCAGCAGAGACAGGCCCAGCTCCTACGAGCAGTACTTC

d_call: NA
v_call: TRBV24-1
j_call: TRBJ2-1
clone_size: NA
cdr3_aa: CATSDPRGSSYNEQFF
cdr3_nt: TGTGCCACCAGTGATCCCCGGGGAAGCTCCTACAATGAGCAGTTCTTC

d_call: NA
v_call: TRBV7-4
j_call: TRBJ1-1
clone_size: NA
cdr3_aa: CASSIEQGVGAFF
cdr3_nt: TGTGCCAGCAGCATAGAACAAGGGGTTGGAGCTTTCTTT

d_call: NA
v_call: TRBV7-2
j_call: TRBJ2-7
clone_size: many
cdr3_aa: CASSLASGFFAEQYF
cdr3_nt: TGTGCCAGCAGCTTAGCGTCCGGGTTCTTCGCCGAGCAGTACTTC

d_call: NA
v_call: TRBV29-1
j_call: TRBJ1-2
clone_size: NA
cdr3_aa: CSVDDRRGNGYTF
cdr3_nt: TGCAGCGTAGACGACAGGCGGGGTAATGGCTACACCTTC

d_call: TRBD2
v_call: TRBV7-2
j_call: TRBJ2-3
clone_size: many
cdr3_aa: CASSPRLASTDTQYF
cdr3_nt: TGTGCCAGCAGCCCGAGACTAGCGAGCACAGATACGCAGTATTTT

d_call: TRBD2
v_call: TRBV7-2
j_call: TRBJ2-7
clone_size: many
cdr3_aa: CASSQRSGGGYEQYF
cdr3_nt: TGTGCCAGCAGCCAACGTAGCGGGGGCGGGTACGAGCAGTACTTC

d_call: TRBD1
v_call: TRBV20-1
j_call: TRBJ1-6
clone_size: NA
cdr3_aa: CSASPPPGTGSPLHF
cdr3_nt: TGCAGTGCTAGCCCTCCTCCCGGGACAGGATCACCCCTCCACTTT

d_call: TRBD1
v_call: TRBV19
j_call: TRBJ2-5
clone_size: few
cdr3_aa: CASIATGGEETQYF
cdr3_nt: TGTGCCAGTATAGCGACAGGGGGCGAAGAGACCCAGTACTTC

d_call: NA
v_call: TRBV19
j_call: TRBJ1-4
clone_size: NA
cdr3_aa: CASSEGPGEKLFF
cdr3_nt: TGTGCCAGTAGCGAGGGTCCGGGTGAAAAACTGTTTTTT

d_call: TRBD1
v_call: TRBV20-1
j_call: TRBJ2-1
clone_size: NA
cdr3_aa: CSADRQGRDEQFF
cdr3_nt: TGCAGTGCCGACCGACAGGGTAGGGATGAGCAGTTCTTC

d_call: TRBD1
v_call: TRBV29-1
j_call: TRBJ2-3
clone_size: NA
cdr3_aa: CSVARGSNTDTQYF
cdr3_nt: TGCAGCGTTGCCAGGGGGTCTAACACAGATACGCAGTATTTT

d_call: TRBD1
v_call: TRBV4-1
j_call: TRBJ1-2
clone_size: few
cdr3_aa: CASSQPRGRDYGYTF
cdr3_nt: TGCGCCAGCAGCCAACCCAGGGGGCGCGACTATGGCTACACCTTC

d_call: NA
v_call: TRBV24-1
j_call: TRBJ2-1
clone_size: NA
cdr3_aa: CATSDHGGNYNEQFF
cdr3_nt: TGTGCCACCAGTGATCATGGGGGGAATTACAATGAGCAGTTCTTC

d_call: NA
v_call: TRBV5-1
j_call: TRBJ2-1
clone_size: few
cdr3_aa: CASSEIDSYNEQFF
cdr3_nt: TGCGCCAGCAGCGAGATCGACTCCTACAATGAGCAGTTCTTC

d_call: NA
v_call: TRBV7-2
j_call: TRBJ1-5
clone_size: many
cdr3_aa: CASSLGLGNQPQHF
cdr3_nt: TGTGCCAGCAGCTTAGGATTAGGAAATCAGCCCCAGCATTTT

d_call: TRBD1
v_call: TRBV28
j_call: TRBJ1-6
clone_size: few
cdr3_aa: CASSPGQNNSPLHF
cdr3_nt: TGTGCCAGCAGCCCGGGACAGAATAATTCACCCCTCCACTTT

d_call: TRBD2
v_call: TRBV24-1
j_call: TRBJ2-5
clone_size: NA
cdr3_aa: CATSGGGLETQYF
cdr3_nt: TGTGCCACCAGTGGGGGAGGGCTGGAGACCCAGTACTTC

d_call: NA
v_call: TRBV20-1
j_call: TRBJ2-1
clone_size: NA
cdr3_aa: CSARHNDATGQFF
cdr3_nt: TGCAGTGCTAGACACAATGACGCCACGGGTCAGTTCTTC